Listed here is a single T cell receptor beta chain. Some clones are missing from TCRdb's copy, which holds only in-frame ones; the method was immunoSEQ multiplex PCR. The data hold 15,000 or so clones, with around four fifths observed a single time. This specimen comes from a study of OX40 agonist ivuxolimab in advanced cancers. This CDR3 has 17 residues. Germline values: CDR1 SEHNR, CDR2 FQNEAQ (reference sequence). V shed 4 bases and J 4 bases; nucleotides not matched to a gene: 8. This chain uses TRBV7-9 with TRBJ2-3, with 13 bases identical to TRBD2. The TCR originated in an adult with an advanced solid tumor such as melanoma, head and neck, liver or kidney cancer. Material: CD4+ or CD8+ T cells sorted from blood, obtained in a trial of the OX40 agonist ivuxolimab. The CDR3 nucleotides are TGTGCCAGCAGCTCCGGGACTAGCGGGATTTTTTCAGATACGCAGTATTTT. Protein sequence: CASSSGTSGIFSDTQYF.